The T cell receptor beta chain described here comes from a study of T cells in localized non-small cell lung cancer. The ends lost 3 bases at V and 10 bases at J; junction bases unmatched: 11. Looked up from germline, CDR1 is SGDLS and CDR2 is YYNGEE. The CDR3 runs to 14 residues. Sequencing was performed with immunoSEQ multiplex PCR; in TCRdb, only in-frame clones are kept and a portion is missing. The sample has 21,000 or so clones; more than 75% are singletons. The gene calls are TRBV9 and TRBJ1-2, with 8 positions matching TRBD1. The receptor was derived from a woman aged 35-70 years with stage II squamous cell lung carcinoma. The sequencing used PBMCs, collected before any cancer treatment. The CDR3 nucleotides read TGTGCCAGCAGCGCAACCGGGACAGGAGATCCCTACACCTTC. Its protein is CASSATGTGDPYTF. The whole variable domain, filled in from reference TRBV9 and TRBJ1-2, reads DSGVTQTPKHLITATGQRVTLRCSPRSGDLSVYWYQQSLDQGLQFLIQYYNGEERAKGNILERFSAQQFPDLHSELNLSSLELGDSALYFCASSATGTGDPYTFGSGTRLTVV.